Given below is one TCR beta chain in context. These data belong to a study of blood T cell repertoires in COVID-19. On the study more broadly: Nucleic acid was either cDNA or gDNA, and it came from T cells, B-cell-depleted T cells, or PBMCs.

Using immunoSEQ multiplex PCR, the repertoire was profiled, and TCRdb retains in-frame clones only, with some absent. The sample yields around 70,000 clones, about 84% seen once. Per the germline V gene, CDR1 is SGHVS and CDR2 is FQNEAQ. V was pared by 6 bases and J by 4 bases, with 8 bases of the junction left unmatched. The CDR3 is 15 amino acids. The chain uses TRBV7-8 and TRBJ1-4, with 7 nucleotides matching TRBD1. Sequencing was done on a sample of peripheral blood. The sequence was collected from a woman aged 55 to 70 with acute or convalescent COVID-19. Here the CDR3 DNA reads TGTGCCAGCAGTCTTCAAGGGGGCCATAATGAAAAACTGTTTTTT. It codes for CASSLQGGHNEKLFF.